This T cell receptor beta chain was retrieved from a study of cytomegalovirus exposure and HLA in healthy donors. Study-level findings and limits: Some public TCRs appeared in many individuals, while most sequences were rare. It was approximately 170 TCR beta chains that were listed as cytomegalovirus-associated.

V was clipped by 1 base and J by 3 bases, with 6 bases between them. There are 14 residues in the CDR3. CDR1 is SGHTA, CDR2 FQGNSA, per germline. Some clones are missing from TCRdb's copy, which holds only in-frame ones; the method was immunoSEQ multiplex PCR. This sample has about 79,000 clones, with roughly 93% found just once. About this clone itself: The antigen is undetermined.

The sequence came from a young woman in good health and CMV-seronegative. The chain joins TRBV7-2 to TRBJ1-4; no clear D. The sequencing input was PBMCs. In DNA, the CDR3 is TGTGCCAGCAGCTTAGGCAGTCCTAATGAAAAACTGTTTTTT. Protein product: CASSLGSPNEKLFF.